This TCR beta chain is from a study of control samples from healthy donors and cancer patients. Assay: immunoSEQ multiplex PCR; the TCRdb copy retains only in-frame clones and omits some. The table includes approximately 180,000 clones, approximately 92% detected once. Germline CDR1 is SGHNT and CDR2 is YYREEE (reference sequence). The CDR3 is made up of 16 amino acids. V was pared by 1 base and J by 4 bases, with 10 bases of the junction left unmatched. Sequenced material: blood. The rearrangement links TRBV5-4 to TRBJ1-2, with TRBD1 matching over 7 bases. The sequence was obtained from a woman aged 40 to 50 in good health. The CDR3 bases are TGTGCCAGCAGCTTGCCAGGGGGGGGTCTTAGCTATGGCTACACCTTC. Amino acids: CASSLPGGGLSYGYTF.